This T cell receptor (beta chain) originates from a study of blood T cell repertoires in COVID-19. Background on the study: The study drew acute and convalescent COVID-19 samples from the United States, Italy and Spain. T cells, B-cell-depleted T cells, or PBMCs provided the cDNA or gDNA that served as material.

Per the authors' pipeline: Scientists estimated how many nucleated cells there were by amplifying reference gene primers. Using immunoSEQ multiplex PCR, the repertoire was profiled, and TCRdb retains in-frame clones only, with some absent. That table gives V, J and clone size, and the DNA gave D and trimming. The sample has about 75,000 clones; about 91% are singletons. This clone showed up just once. V was trimmed by 5 bases and J by 6 bases, leaving 11 bases between them. The CDR3 has 13 residues. CDR1 is SGHNT and CDR2 is YYREEE in the germline V gene (reference sequence). The sequence was obtained from a woman between 45 and 65 years old with acute or convalescent COVID-19. The sequenced material came from peripheral blood. The chain uses TRBV5-4 and TRBJ1-4; tentatively, D is TRBD1 (5 bases). CDR3 residues: CASRAGRDEKLFF. CDR3 nucleotide sequence: TGTGCCAGCAGAGCGGGACGCGATGAAAAACTGTTTTTT.